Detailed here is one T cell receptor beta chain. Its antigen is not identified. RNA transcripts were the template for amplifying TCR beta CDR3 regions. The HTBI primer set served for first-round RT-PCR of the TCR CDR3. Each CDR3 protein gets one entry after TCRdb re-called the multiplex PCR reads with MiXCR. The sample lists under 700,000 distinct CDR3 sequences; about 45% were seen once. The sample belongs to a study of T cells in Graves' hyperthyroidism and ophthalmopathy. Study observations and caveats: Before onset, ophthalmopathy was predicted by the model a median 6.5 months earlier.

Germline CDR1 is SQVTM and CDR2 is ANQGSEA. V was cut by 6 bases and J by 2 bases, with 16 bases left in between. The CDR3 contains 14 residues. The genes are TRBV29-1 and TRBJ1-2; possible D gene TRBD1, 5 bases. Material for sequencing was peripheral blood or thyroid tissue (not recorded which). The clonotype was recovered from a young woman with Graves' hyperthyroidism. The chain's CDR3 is CSVLKRGQNYGYTF. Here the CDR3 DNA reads TGCAGCGTGCTTAAACGAGGACAAAACTATGGCTACACCTTC. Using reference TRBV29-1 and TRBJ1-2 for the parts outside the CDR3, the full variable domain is SAVISQKPSRDICQRGTSLTIQCQVDSQVTMMFWYRQQPGQSLTLIATANQGSEATYESGFVIDKFPISRPNLTFSTLTVSNMSPEDSSIYLCSVLKRGQNYGYTFGSGTRLTVV.